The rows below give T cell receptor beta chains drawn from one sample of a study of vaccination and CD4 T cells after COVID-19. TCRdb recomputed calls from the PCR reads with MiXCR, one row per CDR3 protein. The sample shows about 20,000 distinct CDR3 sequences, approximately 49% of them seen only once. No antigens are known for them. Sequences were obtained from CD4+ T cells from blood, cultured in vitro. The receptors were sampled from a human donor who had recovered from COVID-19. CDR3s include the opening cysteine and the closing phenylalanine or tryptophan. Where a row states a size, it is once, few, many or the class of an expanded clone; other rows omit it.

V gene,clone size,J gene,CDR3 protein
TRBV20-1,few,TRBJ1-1,CSASVTFSGGTEAFF
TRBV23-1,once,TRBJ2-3,CASSPATGGTDTQYF
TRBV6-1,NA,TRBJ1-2,CASSRTGTGDFGYTF
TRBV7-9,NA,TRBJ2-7,CASSQEDGTLTYF
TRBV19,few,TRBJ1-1,CASSMQAVTEAFF
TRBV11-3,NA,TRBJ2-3,CASSLYGDRVTDTQYF
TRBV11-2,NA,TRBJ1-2,CASSLVPEANYGYTF
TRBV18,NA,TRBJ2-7,CASSPPLGGGLAGDPYEQYF
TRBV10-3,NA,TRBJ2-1,CATKTGQGVNEQFF
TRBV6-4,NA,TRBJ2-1,CASSEKGRQFF
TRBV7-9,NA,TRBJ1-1,CASSLRALNTEAFF
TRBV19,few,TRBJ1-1,CASSLTTGAGNTEAFF
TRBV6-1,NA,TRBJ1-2,CASRKQGANYGYTF
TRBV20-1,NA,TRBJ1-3,CSARDLGLGNTIYF
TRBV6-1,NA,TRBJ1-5,CASSEARGEAQPQHF
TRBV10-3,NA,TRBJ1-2,CAISQTDNYGYTF
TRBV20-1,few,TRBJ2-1,CSARATDSYNEQFF
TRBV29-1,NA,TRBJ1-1,CSVESLNTEAFF
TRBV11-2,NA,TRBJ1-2,CASSLDAFYGYTF
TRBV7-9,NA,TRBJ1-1,CASSLSGLGTEAFF
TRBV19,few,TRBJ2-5,CASSGGAGETQYF
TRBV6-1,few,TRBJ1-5,CASSPRQGQFGQPQHF